This T cell receptor beta chain was captured by sequencing in a study of early T cells in non-severe SARS-CoV-2 infection. Turning to the study itself: Unsorted whole blood bulk RNA was sequenced, with unpaired chains. Study-wide points: Using VDJdb, the matching emphasized anti-spike CD8 responses while missing private and CD4 specificities.

V lost 5 bases to trimming and J lost 0 bases, with 14 bases between them. From germline, CDR1 is LNHDA and CDR2 SQIVND (reference sequence). The CDR3 has 16 residues. This clonotype was counted at least ten times. Its specificity is not known. The protocol attached unique molecular identifiers to individual cDNA molecules. One entry per CDR3 protein results from TCRdb running MiXCR on the 5' RACE reads. The sample shows tens of thousands of distinct CDR3 sequences, around 12% of them seen only once. The origin of this receptor is an adult who was a healthcare worker with PCR-confirmed SARS-CoV-2 infection or an uninfected control (not recorded which). The material sequenced was whole blood. The rearrangement joins TRBV19 to TRBJ1-3; D is ambiguous. The CDR3 protein is CASSPRAALSGNTIYF. The CDR3 nucleotides are TGTGCCAGTAGTCCCCGAGCTGCCCTCTCTGGAAACACCATATATTTT.